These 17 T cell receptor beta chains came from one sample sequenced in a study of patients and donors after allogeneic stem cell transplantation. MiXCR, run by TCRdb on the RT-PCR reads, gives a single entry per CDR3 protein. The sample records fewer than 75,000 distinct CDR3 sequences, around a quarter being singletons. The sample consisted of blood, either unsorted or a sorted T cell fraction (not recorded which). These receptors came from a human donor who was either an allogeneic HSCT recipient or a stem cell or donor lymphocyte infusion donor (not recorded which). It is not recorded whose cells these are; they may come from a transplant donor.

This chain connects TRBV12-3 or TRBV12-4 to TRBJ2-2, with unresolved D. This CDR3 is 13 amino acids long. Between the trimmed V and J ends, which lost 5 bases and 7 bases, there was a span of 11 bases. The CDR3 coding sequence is TGTGCCAGCAGTCCCCGGACCCGCGGGGAGCTGTTTTTT. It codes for CASSPRTRGELFF.

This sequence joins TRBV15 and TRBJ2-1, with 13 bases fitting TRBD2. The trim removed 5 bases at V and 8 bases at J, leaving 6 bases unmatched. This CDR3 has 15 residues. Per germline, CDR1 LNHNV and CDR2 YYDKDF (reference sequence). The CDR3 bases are TGTGCCACCAGCGATACCGGACTAGCGGGAGATGAGCAGTTCTTC. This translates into CATSDTGLAGDEQFF.

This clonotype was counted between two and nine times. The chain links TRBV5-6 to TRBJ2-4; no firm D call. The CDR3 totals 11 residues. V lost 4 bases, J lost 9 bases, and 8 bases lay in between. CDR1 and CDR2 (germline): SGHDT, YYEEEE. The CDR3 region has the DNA TGTGCCAGCAGCGGTCTGGGCATTCAGTACTTC. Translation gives CASSGLGIQYF.

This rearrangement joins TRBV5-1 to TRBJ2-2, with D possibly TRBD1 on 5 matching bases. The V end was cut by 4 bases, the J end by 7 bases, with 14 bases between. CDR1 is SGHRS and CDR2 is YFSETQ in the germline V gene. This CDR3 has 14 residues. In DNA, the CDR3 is TGCGCCAGCAGCAAGACAGATGGCGTCGGGGAGCTGTTTTTT. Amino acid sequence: CASSKTDGVGELFF.

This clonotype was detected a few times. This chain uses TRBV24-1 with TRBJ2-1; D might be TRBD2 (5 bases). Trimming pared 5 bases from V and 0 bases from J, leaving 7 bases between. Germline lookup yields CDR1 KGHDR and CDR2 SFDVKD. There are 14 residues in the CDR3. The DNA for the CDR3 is TGTGCCACCAGTGTAGCGAACTCCTACAATGAGCAGTTCTTC. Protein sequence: CATSVANSYNEQFF.

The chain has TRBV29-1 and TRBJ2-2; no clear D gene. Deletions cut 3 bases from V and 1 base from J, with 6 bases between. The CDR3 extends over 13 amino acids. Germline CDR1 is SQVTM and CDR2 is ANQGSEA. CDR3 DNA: TGCAGCGTTGACCTGATGAACACCGGGGAGCTGTTTTTT. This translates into CSVDLMNTGELFF.

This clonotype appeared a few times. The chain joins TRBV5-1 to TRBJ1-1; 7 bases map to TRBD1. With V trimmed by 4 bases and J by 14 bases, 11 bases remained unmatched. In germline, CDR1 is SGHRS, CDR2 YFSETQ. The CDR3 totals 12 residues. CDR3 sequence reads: CASSRLGTEGFF. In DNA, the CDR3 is TGCGCCAGCAGCCGACTCGGGACAGAGGGGTTCTTT.

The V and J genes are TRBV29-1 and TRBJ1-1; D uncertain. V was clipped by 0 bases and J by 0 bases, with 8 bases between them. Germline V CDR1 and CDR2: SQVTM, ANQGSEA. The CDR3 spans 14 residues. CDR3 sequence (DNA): TGCAGCGTTGAAGAGTCACGGGTGAACACTGAAGCTTTCTTT. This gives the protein CSVEESRVNTEAFF. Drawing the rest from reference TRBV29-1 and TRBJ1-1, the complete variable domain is SAVISQKPSRDICQRGTSLTIQCQVDSQVTMMFWYRQQPGQSLTLIATANQGSEATYESGFVIDKFPISRPNLTFSTLTVSNMSPEDSSIYLCSVEESRVNTEAFFGQGTRLTVV.

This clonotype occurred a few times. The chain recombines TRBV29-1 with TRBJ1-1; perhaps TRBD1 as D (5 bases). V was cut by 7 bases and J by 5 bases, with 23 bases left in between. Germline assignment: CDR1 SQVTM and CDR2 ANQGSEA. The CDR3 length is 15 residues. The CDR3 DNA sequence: TGCAGCGCCGAATCCCGAGCCCGGGGCGGAACTGAAGCTTTCTTT. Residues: CSAESRARGGTEAFF.

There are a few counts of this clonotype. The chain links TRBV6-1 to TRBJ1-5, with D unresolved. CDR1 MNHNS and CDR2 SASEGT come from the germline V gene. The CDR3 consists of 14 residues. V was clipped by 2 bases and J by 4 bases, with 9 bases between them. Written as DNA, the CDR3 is TGTGCCAGCAGTGAAACCGGGATAAATCAGCCCCAGCATTTT. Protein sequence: CASSETGINQPQHF.

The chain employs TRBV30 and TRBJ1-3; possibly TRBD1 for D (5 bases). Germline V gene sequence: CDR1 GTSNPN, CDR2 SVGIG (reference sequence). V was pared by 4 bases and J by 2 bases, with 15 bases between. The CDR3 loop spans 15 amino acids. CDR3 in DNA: TGTGCCTGGACGCGTAAGGGGATAACTGGAAACACCATATATTTT. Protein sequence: CAWTRKGITGNTIYF.

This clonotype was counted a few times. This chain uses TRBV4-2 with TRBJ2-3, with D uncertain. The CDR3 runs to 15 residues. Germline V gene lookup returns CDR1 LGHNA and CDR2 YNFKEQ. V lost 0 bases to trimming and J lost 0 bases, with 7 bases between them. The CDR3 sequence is CASSQDWSSTDTQYF. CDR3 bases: TGTGCCAGCAGCCAAGATTGGTCAAGCACAGATACGCAGTATTTT.

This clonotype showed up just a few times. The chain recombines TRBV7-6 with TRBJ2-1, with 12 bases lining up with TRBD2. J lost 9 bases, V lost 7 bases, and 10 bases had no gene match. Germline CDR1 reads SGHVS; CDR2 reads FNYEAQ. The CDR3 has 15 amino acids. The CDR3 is CASTTWTSGNGEQFF. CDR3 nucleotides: TGTGCCAGCACGACTTGGACTAGCGGGAATGGTGAGCAGTTCTTC.

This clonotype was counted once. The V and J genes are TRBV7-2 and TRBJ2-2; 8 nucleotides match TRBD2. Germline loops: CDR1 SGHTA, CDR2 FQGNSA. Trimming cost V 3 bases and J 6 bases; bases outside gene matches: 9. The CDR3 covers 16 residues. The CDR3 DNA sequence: TGTGCCAGCAGCTTGGGCCCCGGGACTAGTTCCGGGGAGCTGTTTTTT. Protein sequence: CASSLGPGTSSGELFF.

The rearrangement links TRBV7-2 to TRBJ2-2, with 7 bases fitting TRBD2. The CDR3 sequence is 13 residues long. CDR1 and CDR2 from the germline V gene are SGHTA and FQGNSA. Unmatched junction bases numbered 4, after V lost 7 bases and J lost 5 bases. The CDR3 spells CASTTGGTGELFF. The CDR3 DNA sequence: TGTGCCAGCACCACCGGGGGGACCGGGGAGCTGTTTTTT.

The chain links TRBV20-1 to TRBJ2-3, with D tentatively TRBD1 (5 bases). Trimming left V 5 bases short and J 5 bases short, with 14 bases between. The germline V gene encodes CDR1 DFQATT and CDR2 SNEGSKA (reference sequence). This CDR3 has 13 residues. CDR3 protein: CSAGRAEIDTQYF. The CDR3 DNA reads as TGCAGTGCTGGCAGGGCGGAAATAGATACGCAGTATTTT.

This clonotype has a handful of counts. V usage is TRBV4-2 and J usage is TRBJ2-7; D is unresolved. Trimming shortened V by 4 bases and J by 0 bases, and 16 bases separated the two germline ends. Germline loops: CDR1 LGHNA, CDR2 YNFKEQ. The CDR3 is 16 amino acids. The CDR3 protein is CASSPLLAPTSYEQYF. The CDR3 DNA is TGTGCCAGCAGCCCTTTATTAGCTCCTACCTCCTACGAGCAGTACTTC.